A selection of T cell receptor beta chains follows, all from one sample in a study of identical twins. A single record per CDR3 protein comes from TCRdb applying MiXCR to the 5' RACE reads. The table has hundreds of thousands of distinct CDR3 sequences, 20% to 25% seen once. These data were also reused for a study on yellow fever vaccine responses in identical twins.

The source material was CD4+ T cells sorted from blood. Receptor source: a woman between 18 and 30 years old in good health. CDR3s include the opening cysteine and the closing phenylalanine or tryptophan. Some rows mark clone size as missing; the rest say once, few, many or name a class of expanded clone.

size: -; J: TRBJ1-2; V: TRBV6-1; CDR3: CASSKSDGNGYTF
size: few; J: TRBJ2-1; V: TRBV20-1; CDR3: CSARDFKGQRGYNEQFF
size: few; J: TRBJ2-2; V: TRBV12-5; CDR3: CASALNPSLNTGELFF
size: few; J: TRBJ2-1; V: TRBV20-1; CDR3: CSALMYGLAGSYNEQFF
size: few; J: TRBJ2-1; V: TRBV12-5; CDR3: CASGKRITYNEQFF
size: few; J: TRBJ2-3; V: TRBV11-2; CDR3: CASSQRGRRLAGKDTQYF
size: -; J: TRBJ2-3; V: TRBV7-8; CDR3: CASHPFRGGILTDTQYF
size: -; J: TRBJ2-3; V: TRBV25-1; CDR3: CASSEASTDTQYF
size: -; J: TRBJ1-1; V: TRBV5-1; CDR3: CASSSPGQGTMNTEAFF
size: many; J: TRBJ2-1; V: TRBV27; CDR3: CASSLSGGLVQFF
size: few; J: TRBJ1-6; V: TRBV12-3/TRBV12-4; CDR3: CASTMSLGNSPLHF
size: few; J: TRBJ2-3; V: TRBV7-7; CDR3: CASSFGGRADTQYF
size: -; J: TRBJ2-7; V: TRBV5-1; CDR3: CASSAKTSGVYAEQYF
size: -; J: TRBJ2-5; V: TRBV10-2; CDR3: CASRGVGIQETQYF
size: many; J: TRBJ2-2; V: TRBV4-1; CDR3: CASSRGQGMAGELFF
size: -; J: TRBJ2-5; V: TRBV6-1; CDR3: CASSPRISYQETQYF
size: few; J: TRBJ2-4; V: TRBV28; CDR3: CASSVRQLAKNIQYF
size: -; J: TRBJ2-1; V: TRBV7-9; CDR3: CASSRQTSGSQFF
size: few; J: TRBJ2-1; V: TRBV29-1; CDR3: CSVPLTGTISYNEQFF
size: few; J: TRBJ1-5; V: TRBV27; CDR3: CASSLLGGVGQPQHF